The next 30 T cell receptor beta chains were all read from a single sample in a study of shared clonotypes between healthy human individuals (dated by TCRdb to about 2020). Libraries were prepared through the immunoSEQ multiplex PCR assay. This is the immuneACCESS table as TCRdb keeps it, with only in-frame sequences that have V and J called. A part of the clones is gone; compared with another copy, unresolved V genes explain less than half, and the rest is unexplained. The sample data list about 490,000 clones, and 70% to 85% of these were observed just once. Jointly, the top ten make up about 12% of the sample. The sequenced sample was PBMCs. The origin of the receptors is a woman aged 40 to 50 in good health. Some clones in this sample may be carry-over from other donors' samples.

The genes are TRBV18 and TRBJ2-2; D may correspond to TRBD1 or TRBD2 (6 bases each). The germline V gene has CDR1 KGHSH and CDR2 LQKENI. This CDR3 region has 16 residues. V lost 5 bases and J lost 0, with 13 bases in between. This chain's CDR3 is CASSSTGGANTGELFF. CDR3 in DNA: TGTGCCAGCTCATCGACCGGGGGCGCGAACACCGGGGAGCTGTTTTTT.

This clone has just one count. The rearrangement links TRBV2 to TRBJ1-1; D remains ambiguous. Looked up from germline, CDR1 is SNHLY and CDR2 is FYNNEI. Trimming stripped 8 bases from V and 2 bases from J, with 12 bases between. This CDR3 is built from 13 residues. CDR3 coding DNA: TGTGCCAGCCAGATTAGCCCAAACACTGAAGCTTTCTTT. Translation: CASQISPNTEAFF. The full variable domain, completed using reference TRBV2 and TRBJ1-1, is EPEVTQTPSHQVTQMGQEVILRCVPISNHLYFYWYRQILGQKVEFLVSFYNNEISEKSEIFDDQFSVERPDGSNFTLKIRSTKLEDSAMYFCASQISPNTEAFFGQGTRLTVV.

The gene calls are TRBV7-2 and TRBJ2-7; TRBD2 might be the D (5 bases). Germline-derived CDR1 and CDR2 are SGHTA and FQGNSA. This CDR3 has 13 amino acids. V lost 1 base and J 6 bases, leaving 10 bases between the germline ends. CDR3 sequence (DNA): TGTGCCAGCAGCTTAGTCGGGGAAGTCGAGCAGTACTTC. It is translated as CASSLVGEVEQYF.

The V call is TRBV30, the J call TRBJ1-1; no clear D gene. The V gene lost 1 base and the J gene lost 0 bases, with 12 bases spanning the gap. This CDR3 has 15 amino acids. Germline V lookup: CDR1 GTSNPN, CDR2 SVGIG (reference sequence). The CDR3 DNA follows: TGTGCCTGGAGTGCGGATAGGGCCCTGAACACTGAAGCTTTCTTT. Protein: CAWSADRALNTEAFF. Full variable domain (remainder filled in from reference TRBV30 and TRBJ1-1): SQTIHQWPATLVQPVGSPLSLECTVEGTSNPNLYWYRQAAGRGLQLLFYSVGIGQISSEVPQNLSASRPQDRQFILSSKKLLLSDSGFYLCAWSADRALNTEAFFGQGTRLTVV.

The V call is TRBV7-9, the J call TRBJ1-2; D perhaps matches TRBD1 (6 bases). Germline values: CDR1 SEHNR, CDR2 FQNEAQ (reference sequence). The CDR3 consists of 12 residues. With 4 bases removed from V and 9 bases from J, the gap between germline ends came to 12 bases. The CDR3 sequence: CASSYTGSSYTF. CDR3 DNA sequence: TGTGCCAGCAGCTACACAGGGTCTAGCTACACCTTC.

The chain couples TRBV7-2 to TRBJ2-7, with D possibly being TRBD1 (6 bases). Trimming shortened V by 5 bases and J by 3 bases, and 14 bases separated the two germline ends. The CDR3 covers 14 residues. The germline gives CDR1 SGHTA, CDR2 FQGNSA. CDR3 protein: CASSPGTRYYEQYF. The DNA for the CDR3 is TGTGCCAGCAGCCCAGGGACACGTTACTACGAGCAGTACTTC.

The chain couples TRBV7-3 to TRBJ2-7; D possibly uses TRBD1 or TRBD2 (6 bases each). The CDR3 has 14 amino acids. Germline values: CDR1 SGHTA, CDR2 FQGTGA. Trimming cost V 5 bases and J 9 bases, with 20 bases left between them. The CDR3 spells CASSPRGATSGQYF. In DNA, the CDR3 is TGTGCCAGCAGCCCGAGGGGGGCCACCTCAGGGCAGTACTTC.

To note about this clone: Germline is not matched at one junction end, which may reflect a read error. V gene TRBV15 combines with J gene TRBJ2-7; possibly TRBD1 for D (5 bases). This CDR3 comprises 13 residues. Germline values: CDR1 LNHNV, CDR2 YYDKDF (reference sequence). CDR3 sequence: CATSPIPRASAYF. Written as DNA, the CDR3 is TGTGCCACCAGCCCCATTCCCAGGGCGTCGGCATATTTC.

The chain joins TRBV18 to TRBJ1-5; D remains ambiguous. V lost 2 bases, J lost 1 base, and 6 bases lay in between. The CDR3 loop spans 14 amino acids. CDR1 and CDR2 (germline): KGHSH, LQKENI. The CDR3 DNA reads as TGTGCCAGCTCACCATTAGACAGCAATCAGCCCCAGCATTTT. Translation gives CASSPLDSNQPQHF.

The chain combines TRBV27 with TRBJ2-5, with D possibly being TRBD1 (6 bases). This CDR3 contains 14 residues. V shed 3 bases and J shed 2 bases, with 10 bases lying between them. Germline V lookup: CDR1 MNHEY, CDR2 SMNVEV (reference sequence). The CDR3 protein is CASSFNREQETQYF. The CDR3 DNA follows: TGTGCCAGCAGTTTTAACAGGGAGCAAGAGACCCAGTACTTC.

The chain joins TRBV7-2 to TRBJ1-1; 8 bases agree with TRBD1. CDR1 and CDR2 (germline): SGHTA, FQGNSA. The CDR3 is 13 amino acids. Trimming took 4 bases from V and 4 from J; bases not matched to a gene: 2. The CDR3 sequence is CASSSQGGTEAFF. CDR3 bases: TGTGCCAGCAGCTCACAGGGGGGCACTGAAGCTTTCTTT.

V is TRBV5-1 and J is TRBJ2-7; 12 positions agree with TRBD2. With V trimmed by 0 bases and J by 0 bases, 1 base remained unmatched. Per the germline V gene, CDR1 is SGHRS and CDR2 is YFSETQ. This CDR3 contains 16 residues. This CDR3 reads CASSLGTSGISYEQYF. For the CDR3, the DNA is TGCGCCAGCAGCTTGGGGACTAGCGGGATCTCCTACGAGCAGTACTTC. Using reference TRBV5-1 and TRBJ2-7 for the parts outside the CDR3, the full variable domain is KAGVTQTPRYLIKTRGQQVTLSCSPISGHRSVSWYQQTPGQGLQFLFEYFSETQRNKGNFPGRFSGRQFSNSRSEMNVSTLELGDSALYLCASSLGTSGISYEQYFGPGTRLTVT.

The V call is TRBV4-2, the J call TRBJ2-1; D not certain. Germline V lookup: CDR1 LGHNA, CDR2 YNFKEQ. Trimming stripped 1 base from V and 10 bases from J, with 11 bases between. The CDR3 covers 13 residues. The CDR3 sequence: CASSQVRSGEQFF. Here the CDR3 DNA reads TGTGCCAGCAGCCAAGTTAGGTCCGGGGAGCAGTTCTTC.

V is TRBV6-1 and J is TRBJ1-5, with D unclear. There are 13 residues in the CDR3. Trimming removed 0 bases at V and 9 bases at J, with 9 bases between. Germline V lookup: CDR1 MNHNS, CDR2 SASEGT. In DNA, the CDR3 is TGTGCCAGCAGTGAAGCAGTTCGGCGGCCCCAGCATTTT. The encoded protein is CASSEAVRRPQHF.

This clone appeared a single time. The chain uses TRBV30 and TRBJ1-6; the D is unclear. The CDR3 loop spans 14 amino acids. Trimming took 2 bases from V and 7 from J, leaving 12 bases between them. Germline assignment: CDR1 GTSNPN and CDR2 SVGIG (reference sequence). In DNA, the CDR3 is TGTGCCTGGAGTCTCGGTGGGCGAAATTCACCCCTCCACTTT. Translation: CAWSLGGRNSPLHF.

V gene TRBV20-1 combines with J gene TRBJ2-3; D might be TRBD1 (6 bases). V lost 4 bases to trimming and J lost 4 bases, with 6 bases between them. Germline V gene data show CDR1 as DFQATT and CDR2 as SNEGSKA (reference sequence). The CDR3 covers 11 residues. CDR3 protein: CSAKGADTQYF. CDR3 coding DNA: TGCAGTGCTAAGGGGGCAGATACGCAGTATTTT.

This chain joins TRBV28 and TRBJ2-7, with D perhaps TRBD2 (6 bases). CDR1 and CDR2 from the germline V gene are MDHEN and SYDVKM. Between the trimmed V and J ends, which lost 5 bases and 4 bases, there was a span of 9 bases. This CDR3 comprises 12 residues. CDR3 amino acids: CASSQTRYEQYF. The CDR3 DNA reads TGTGCCAGCAGTCAGACTAGGTACGAGCAGTACTTC.

This sequence joins TRBV30 and TRBJ2-7; D is perhaps TRBD2 (5 bases). CDR3 length equals 17 residues. V was clipped by 2 bases and J by 5 bases, with 25 bases between them. The germline CDR1 and CDR2 sequences are GTSNPN and SVGIG (reference sequence). This CDR3 reads CAWSRPKHGVGDDEQYF. Written as DNA, the CDR3 is TGTGCCTGGAGTCGGCCCAAACACGGGGTTGGGGATGACGAGCAGTACTTC.

This clone was counted only a few times. The chain has TRBV14 and TRBJ1-5; TRBD1 aligns across 8 bases. The length of the CDR3 is 16 residues. V shed 9 bases and J 0 bases; nucleotides not matched to a gene: 10. The V gene's germline CDR1 is SGHDN and CDR2 FVKESK. The CDR3 bases are TGTGCCAGTCGGGACAGGAGAGTTTATAGCAATCAGCCCCAGCATTTT. As protein: CASRDRRVYSNQPQHF.

The chain joins TRBV7-2 to TRBJ2-7, with 9 positions matching TRBD2. This CDR3 has 14 residues. The junction had 6 bases not matched to a gene; V was cut back by 5 bases and J by 4 bases. Germline assignment: CDR1 SGHTA and CDR2 FQGNSA. For the CDR3, the DNA is TGTGCCAGCAGCAGGACGGGACTAGCATACGAGCAGTACTTC. This sequence encodes CASSRTGLAYEQYF.

J is TRBJ1-2 and V is TRBV9, with D tentatively TRBD1 (5 bases). The V gene's germline CDR1 is SGDLS and CDR2 YYNGEE. The CDR3 spans 15 residues. The V gene lost 4 bases and the J gene lost 2 bases, with 15 bases spanning the gap. The CDR3 DNA is TGTGCCAGCAGCCAACCGGGACGGACCAACTATGGCTACACCTTC. Translated, it gives CASSQPGRTNYGYTF. Supplemented by reference TRBV9 and TRBJ1-2, the full variable domain reads DSGVTQTPKHLITATGQRVTLRCSPRSGDLSVYWYQQSLDQGLQFLIQYYNGEERAKGNILERFSAQQFPDLHSELNLSSLELGDSALYFCASSQPGRTNYGYTFGSGTRLTVV.

This chain links TRBV28 with TRBJ1-1; 8 bases fit TRBD1. V lost 6 bases, J lost 4 bases, and 10 bases stayed unmatched. This CDR3 contains 15 residues. Germline loops: CDR1 MDHEN, CDR2 SYDVKM. In DNA, the CDR3 is TGTGCCAGCAGACAACAGGGGGGCTGGGGCACTGAAGCTTTCTTT. It yields the protein CASRQQGGWGTEAFF.

The rearrangement links TRBV5-1 to TRBJ2-3, with 7 bases identical to TRBD2. Germline CDR1 SGHRS, CDR2 YFSETQ. This CDR3 has 14 residues. The ends lost 4 bases at V and 1 base at J; junction bases unmatched: 3. The CDR3 loop reads CASSRGVGTDTQYF. Written as DNA, the CDR3 is TGCGCCAGCAGCCGGGGGGTTGGCACAGATACGCAGTATTTT.

The chain has TRBV5-1 and TRBJ2-1; 8 positions match TRBD2. This CDR3 comprises 17 residues. Losses at the gene ends were 6 bases for V and 3 bases for J; bases not matched to a gene: 14. CDR1 is SGHRS, CDR2 YFSETQ, per germline. The CDR3 bases are TGCGCCAGCACCAAAGGCGGGGGGCAGGATGGCTACAATGAGCAGTTCTTC. Amino acid sequence: CASTKGGGQDGYNEQFF.

The genes are TRBV18 and TRBJ1-1; maybe TRBD1 (6 bases). The germline CDR1 and CDR2 sequences are KGHSH and LQKENI. V lost 3 bases and J 1 base, leaving 12 bases between the germline ends. This CDR3 is 15 amino acids long. DNA for the CDR3: TGTGCCAGCTCACCCCTACAGGGAAGGAACACTGAAGCTTTCTTT. Encoded protein: CASSPLQGRNTEAFF.

On this clone: Other DNA sequences within the sample encode an identical CDR3. The gene calls are TRBV7-2 and TRBJ2-7; 9 bases agree with TRBD1. The CDR3 extends over 15 amino acids. Trimming removed 4 bases from V and 2 bases from J; junction bases left unmatched: 6. CDR1 SGHTA and CDR2 FQGNSA come from the germline V gene. This CDR3 is CASSSSGTGTYEQYF. CDR3 bases: TGTGCCAGCAGCTCGTCCGGGACAGGGACCTACGAGCAGTACTTC.

The gene calls are TRBV5-1 and TRBJ1-1, with D possibly being TRBD1 (5 bases). The CDR3 length is 14 residues. Trimming pared 3 bases from V and 3 bases from J, leaving 12 bases between. The V gene's germline CDR1 is SGHRS and CDR2 YFSETQ. The CDR3 DNA reads as TGCGCCAGCAGCTCCGGGGTCAGGGACACTGAAGCTTTCTTT. Its protein product is CASSSGVRDTEAFF.

This clone was counted once. The chain employs TRBV19 and TRBJ2-4, with D tentatively TRBD1 (6 bases). The CDR3 is 16 residues long. The germline V gene encodes CDR1 LNHDA and CDR2 SQIVND (reference sequence). The ends were cut back, 3 bases at V and 0 bases at J, with 12 bases in the middle. CDR3 in amino acids: CASSMGDKIAKNIQYF. For the CDR3, the DNA is TGTGCCAGTAGTATGGGGGACAAGATAGCCAAAAACATTCAGTACTTC.

The chain has TRBV27 and TRBJ2-1; a weak D match, TRBD1 (5 bases). This CDR3 is 14 amino acids long. Germline V CDR1 and CDR2: MNHEY, SMNVEV (reference sequence). V lost 2 bases and J 4 bases, leaving 9 bases between the germline ends. CDR3 in amino acids: CASSLRGLYNEQFF. Here the CDR3 DNA reads TGTGCCAGCAGTTTAAGGGGTTTGTACAATGAGCAGTTCTTC.

J is TRBJ2-1 and V is TRBV6-1; D could derive from TRBD1 or TRBD2 (5 bases each). From germline, CDR1 is MNHNS and CDR2 SASEGT. The CDR3 spans 13 residues. The V gene lost 6 bases and the J gene lost 10 bases, with 16 bases spanning the gap. The CDR3 region has the DNA TGTGCCAGCAGCCTAAGGACTTCAGGGGAGCAGTTCTTC. As protein: CASSLRTSGEQFF.